This TCR beta chain came from a study of human T cells and chemical hapten exposure. Study as a whole: Small pooled library volume differences chiefly drove per-sample TCR yield variation. Study-wide results and caveats: Among TCRs, those above 1 in 1000 frequency were unaffected by DPC sensitization.

Turning to this clonotype: As yet, its antigen is unknown.

Time point here: healthy volunteer bleed at 2 weeks. The starting material, unfractionated whole blood, was used for total RNA extraction. Library preparation tagged each individual cDNA molecule with a unique molecular identifier. In the study's own analysis: Sample-level TCR yields exhibited a median of about 96,000, with a range of roughly 20,000 to 750,000. TCRdb recomputed calls from the RACE reads with MiXCR, one row per CDR3 protein. TCRdb's processing, not the study's, gives the V and J calls here. The sample yields roughly 130,000 distinct CDR3 sequences, around 8.2% seen once. The CDR3 is 16 residues long. V lost 2 bases, J lost 0 bases, and 17 bases lay in between. CDR1 DFQATT and CDR2 SNEGSKA come from the germline V gene (reference sequence).

Sequences were obtained from whole blood. V gene TRBV20-1 combines with J gene TRBJ2-7; D unresolved. This receptor was taken from a male donor in good health. Some clones in this sample may be carry-over from other donors' samples. This CDR3 is CSARLSHPKSSYEQYF. CDR3 coding DNA: TGCAGTGCTAGATTATCCCATCCGAAGAGCTCCTACGAGCAGTACTTC.